This T cell receptor (beta chain) came from a study of vaccination and CD4 T cells after COVID-19. Study summary: At a median approximately 99 days (range 35 to 161) after diagnosis, post-COVID samples were drawn.

CDR3 length equals 13 residues. Per the germline V gene, CDR1 is MNHEY and CDR2 is SMNVEV (reference sequence). Trimming stripped 1 base from V and 5 bases from J, with 8 bases between. This clonotype occurred a few times. Antigen unknown. Once obtained from cultured CD4+ T cells, the DNA was sequenced using the Oncomine TCR Beta short-read assay. Investigators obtained genomic DNA by extraction from cultured CD4+ T cells. TCRdb passed the PCR reads through MiXCR, listing each CDR3 protein once. This sample yields roughly 18,000 distinct CDR3 sequences, of which about 53% are seen a single time; about a sixth belongs to the top ten. Stated treatment: roughly ten-day PBMC culture with coronavirus spike peptide pools or control peptides (ViraFEST assay). Antigen-specific T cells were expanded with peptide pools by ViraFEST, and TCRs were then sequenced.

The receptor comes from a human donor who had recovered from COVID-19. The chain recombines TRBV27 with TRBJ1-1; no firm D call. The sequencing input was CD4+ T cells from blood, cultured in vitro. This chain's CDR3 is CASSLWSSTEAFF. The CDR3, as DNA: TGTGCCAGCAGTTTATGGTCGAGTACTGAAGCTTTCTTT.